Below are 14 T cell receptor beta chains sequenced from a single sample in a study of blood T cells in healthy people across ages. Together with a sample-barcoded 5' primer, a J-beta primer mix was included in a second PCR lasting roughly 6 to 12 cycles. TCRdb reprocessed the 5' RACE reads via MiXCR and lists one record per CDR3 protein. This sample has just under 900,000 distinct CDR3 sequences, with about 30% found just once. Sequencing input: blood. These receptor sequences come from a woman aged 80 or over in good health.

The chain has TRBV3-1 and TRBJ2-7, with TRBD2 identical over 9 bases. CDR3 length: 15 amino acids. Trimming removed 1 base from V and 4 bases from J; junction bases left unmatched: 5. Germline assignment: CDR1 LGHDT and CDR2 YNNKEL (reference sequence). CDR3 coding DNA: TGTGCCAGCAGCCAAGGACTAGCGGCAGAATACGAGCAGTACTTC. This sequence encodes CASSQGLAAEYEQYF.

This chain links TRBV7-3 with TRBJ1-2; a weak D match, TRBD1 (5 bases). Trimming removed 1 base at V and 4 bases at J, with 13 bases between. Germline CDR1 and CDR2: SGHTA and FQGTGA. This CDR3 has 15 amino acids. CDR3 nucleotides: TGTGCCAGCAGCTTAAATTCGGGGACTCCCTATGGCTACACCTTC. It is translated as CASSLNSGTPYGYTF.

This clonotype was picked up many times. The chain joins TRBV10-1 to TRBJ2-1, with 8 bases aligning to TRBD2. The V gene end was trimmed by 3 bases and the J gene end by 6 bases; junction bases not matched to a gene: 7. The germline gives CDR1 WNHNN, CDR2 SYGVQD (reference sequence). CDR3 length: 15 amino acids. The DNA of the CDR3 is TGCGCCAGCAGTGATTATACGGGGGGGCCCAATGAGCAGTTCTTC. It codes for CASSDYTGGPNEQFF.

With regard to this clonotype: Since a much larger clone is just one base distant, this may be a read error. The J gene is TRBJ2-3, the V gene TRBV4-3, with TRBD2 matching over 8 bases. This CDR3 spans 16 amino acids. Per germline, CDR1 LGHNA and CDR2 YSLEER. After removal of 4 bases from V and 5 bases from J, the junction contained 11 bases not matched to a gene. The CDR3 DNA sequence: TGCGCCAGCAGCCCTGTGGGGAGCGGGGGAAGAGATACGCAGTATTTT. Amino acid sequence: CASSPVGSGGRDTQYF.

This chain uses TRBV7-2 with TRBJ2-7; TRBD1 matches 9 bases. The V gene's germline CDR1 is SGHTA and CDR2 FQGNSA. The CDR3 totals 14 residues. The V gene end was trimmed by 6 bases and the J gene end by 5 bases; junction bases not matched to a gene: 8. The CDR3 spells CASREWTGANEQYF. CDR3 DNA: TGTGCCAGCAGGGAGTGGACAGGGGCCAACGAGCAGTACTTC.

This clonotype was seen repeatedly, ten times or more. V and J are TRBV14 and TRBJ2-3; TRBD2 is a possible D gene (6 bases). Germline values: CDR1 SGHDN, CDR2 FVKESK. The V gene lost 3 bases and the J gene lost 2 bases, with 15 bases spanning the gap. This CDR3 has 16 amino acids. The CDR3 here is CASSQGLSASTDTQYF. CDR3 DNA sequence: TGTGCCAGCAGCCAGGGACTTTCCGCTTCCACAGATACGCAGTATTTT.

The chain carries TRBV20-1 and TRBJ1-1; D is perhaps TRBD1 (6 bases). The V and J ends lost 6 bases and 1 base respectively, with 15 bases between them. Germline V gene sequence: CDR1 DFQATT, CDR2 SNEGSKA (reference sequence). The CDR3 is made up of 14 amino acids. The CDR3: CSAPGRGRNTEAFF. DNA of the CDR3: TGCAGTGCCCCCGGGAGGGGGAGGAACACTGAAGCTTTCTTT.

This clonotype was recorded at least ten times. This rearrangement joins TRBV11-2 to TRBJ2-1; 13 nucleotides agree with TRBD2. V was pared by 3 bases and J by 5 bases, with 4 bases of the junction left unmatched. The length of the CDR3 is 16 residues. Per germline, CDR1 SGHAT and CDR2 FQNNGV. DNA of the CDR3: TGTGCCAGCAGCTTCCTACTAGCGGGGGGGGACAATGAGCAGTTCTTC. As protein: CASSFLLAGGDNEQFF.

This chain links TRBV4-3 with TRBJ2-7; D is perhaps TRBD2 (6 bases). The CDR3 is 15 amino acids. Germline values: CDR1 LGHNA, CDR2 YSLEER. The V end was cut by 6 bases, the J end by 4 bases, with 19 bases between. As DNA, the CDR3 is TGCGCCAGCAGTGTAGACCGGGACGGACTATACGAGCAGTACTTC. Encoded protein: CASSVDRDGLYEQYF.

Points on this clonotype: A much larger clone is a single base away; this may be a read error. The chain recombines TRBV7-2 with TRBJ2-7, with D unresolved. The CDR3 loop spans 14 amino acids. V lost 5 bases, J lost 0 bases, and 11 bases lay in between. Looked up from germline, CDR1 is SGHTA and CDR2 is FQGNSA. The CDR3 nucleotides read TGTGCCAGCAGCCTGGCCAAGAACTCCTACGAGCAGTACTTC. Translating it yields CASSLAKNSYEQYF. Combining the CDR3 with reference TRBV7-2 and TRBJ2-7 gives the whole variable domain GAGVSQSPSNKVTEKGKDVELRCDPISGHTALYWYRQSLGQGLEFLIYFQGNSAPDKSGLPSDRFSAERTGGSVSTLTIQRTQQEDSAVYLCASSLAKNSYEQYFGPGTRLTVT.

At least ten counts were recorded for this clonotype. The rearrangement joins TRBV5-6 to TRBJ2-7, with TRBD1 matching 8 bases. Germline assignment: CDR1 SGHDT and CDR2 YYEEEE. Trimming at V came to 6 bases and at J to 10 bases, leaving 18 bases not matched to a gene. The CDR3 consists of 15 residues. The CDR3 DNA follows: TGTGCCAGCACTTACTGGACAGGGAAGATGGATACCCAGTACTTC. This translates into CASTYWTGKMDTQYF.

This clonotype showed up many times. The J gene is TRBJ2-1, the V gene TRBV7-2, with 12 bases matching TRBD2. The CDR3 is 15 amino acids. V was pared by 4 bases and J by 6 bases, with 4 bases of the junction left unmatched. The germline gives CDR1 SGHTA, CDR2 FQGNSA. The CDR3 loop reads CASSYGLAGTNEQFF. The DNA of the CDR3 is TGTGCCAGCAGCTATGGACTAGCGGGGACCAATGAGCAGTTCTTC.

This clonotype was observed many times. The CDR3 DNA follows: TGTGCCAGCTCAGCAACCGGGATTGGAGGCTACGAGCAGTACTTC. Its translation is CASSATGIGGYEQYF. The V and J genes are TRBV18 and TRBJ2-7, with D maybe TRBD2 (5 bases). The V gene's germline CDR1 is KGHSH and CDR2 LQKENI. This CDR3 has 15 amino acids. The ends were cut back, 5 bases at V and 3 bases at J, with 17 bases in the middle.

This clonotype was seen ten or more times. The V call is TRBV11-2, the J call TRBJ1-6, with unresolved D. CDR3 length: 14 residues. Trimming pared 3 bases from V and 10 bases from J, leaving 13 bases between. Looked up from germline, CDR1 is SGHAT and CDR2 is FQNNGV. In DNA form, the CDR3 reads TGTGCCAGCAGCTTGCAGGCTGAAGGATCACCCCTCCACTTT. Amino acids: CASSLQAEGSPLHF.